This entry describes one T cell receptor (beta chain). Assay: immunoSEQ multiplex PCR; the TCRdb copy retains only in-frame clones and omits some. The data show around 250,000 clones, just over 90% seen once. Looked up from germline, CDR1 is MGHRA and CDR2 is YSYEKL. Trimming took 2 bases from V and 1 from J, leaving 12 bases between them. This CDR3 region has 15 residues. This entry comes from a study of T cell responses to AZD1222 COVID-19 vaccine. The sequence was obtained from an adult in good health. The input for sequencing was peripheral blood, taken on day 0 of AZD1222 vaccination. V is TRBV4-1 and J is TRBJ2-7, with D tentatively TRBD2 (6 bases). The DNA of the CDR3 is TGCGCCAGCAGCCAATCCGGGACTGCGTCCTACGAGCAGTACTTC. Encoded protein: CASSQSGTASYEQYF.